Following are 13 T cell receptor beta chains from one sample sequenced in a study of cytomegalovirus exposure and HLA in healthy donors. The table came from immunoSEQ multiplex PCR; TCRdb's copy has only in-frame clones and leaves some out. The sample contains 130,000 to 150,000 clones, roughly nine tenths of which appear only once. Sequences were obtained from PBMCs. Source of these receptors: a man between 18 and 29 years old in good health and CMV-seronegative.

The CDR3 DNA reads as TGTGCCAGCGCGGAGAGGGAGGATGAAAAACTGTTTTTT. Translating it yields CASAEREDEKLFF. The chain carries TRBV6-1 and TRBJ1-4; D ambiguous. This CDR3 is built from 13 residues. CDR1 is MNHNS, CDR2 SASEGT, per germline. The germline V and J ends were trimmed by 8 bases and 6 bases, with 13 bases remaining between them.

The chain is built from TRBV28 and TRBJ2-7; 9 bases map to TRBD1. CDR1 MDHEN and CDR2 SYDVKM come from the germline V gene. The CDR3 is 15 residues long. The V and J ends lost 6 bases and 5 bases, in that order; junction bases with no gene match: 11. The CDR3 DNA follows: TGTGCCAGCAGGCCTACCGGGACAGGGACCAACGAGCAGTACTTC. Its translation is CASRPTGTGTNEQYF.

V and J are TRBV18 and TRBJ2-1, with TRBD1 as a possible D gene (5 bases). The germline V gene encodes CDR1 KGHSH and CDR2 LQKENI. CDR3 length: 13 residues. CDR3 coding DNA: TGTGCTTCAGCCCCGGCAGGGTACAATGAGCAGTTCTTC. Its protein is CASAPAGYNEQFF.

The V call is TRBV28, the J call TRBJ2-5, with D maybe TRBD2 (7 bases). V lost 8 bases and J 3 bases, leaving 13 bases between the germline ends. Germline CDR1 and CDR2: MDHEN and SYDVKM. The CDR3 has 13 residues. This chain's CDR3 is CASGRGGEETQYF. CDR3 DNA sequence: TGTGCCAGCGGCCGCGGGGGCGAAGAGACCCAGTACTTC.

This chain links TRBV19 with TRBJ2-6; 7 positions agree with TRBD1. From germline, CDR1 is LNHDA and CDR2 SQIVND (reference sequence). V dropped 6 bases and J dropped 1; count of bases not matched to a gene: 3. The CDR3 runs 15 residues. CDR3 sequence reads: CASSQTGSGANVLTF. The CDR3 DNA reads TGTGCCAGTAGCCAGACAGGGTCTGGGGCCAACGTCCTGACTTTC.

The chain carries TRBV11-2 and TRBJ2-5; D may be TRBD2 (5 bases). With 0 bases removed from V and 7 bases from J, the gap between germline ends came to 9 bases. CDR3 length: 13 amino acids. The germline gives CDR1 SGHAT, CDR2 FQNNGV. The CDR3 bases are TGTGCCAGCAGCTTAGACCGAGAGGGGACCCAGTACTTC. Amino acids: CASSLDREGTQYF. Full variable domain (rest looked up from reference TRBV11-2 and TRBJ2-5): EAGVAQSPRYKIIEKRQSVAFWCNPISGHATLYWYQQILGQGPKLLIQFQNNGVVDDSQLPKDRFSAERLKGVDSTLKIQPAKLEDSAVYLCASSLDREGTQYFGPGTRLLVL.

The V and J genes are TRBV5-4 and TRBJ2-5, with TRBD2 matching over 8 bases. The CDR3 covers 14 residues. V shed 2 bases and J 1 base; nucleotides not matched to a gene: 1. Germline V gene sequence: CDR1 SGHNT, CDR2 YYREEE (reference sequence). The CDR3 region has the DNA TGTGCCAGCAGCTTTAGCGGGACCCAAGAGACCCAGTACTTC. Translation: CASSFSGTQETQYF.

This rearrangement joins TRBV5-8 to TRBJ1-1, with D unclear. The length of the CDR3 is 14 residues. Deletions cut 1 base from V and 1 base from J, with 8 bases between. Germline V gives CDR1 SGHTS, CDR2 YDEGEE. The CDR3 sequence is CASSLQQSNTEAFF. Written as DNA, the CDR3 is TGTGCCAGCAGCTTGCAACAGTCGAACACTGAAGCTTTCTTT.

The CDR3 region is CASSDRGLGWETQYF. The CDR3 DNA reads TGTGCCAGCAGCGACAGGGGGCTGGGGTGGGAGACCCAGTACTTC. This chain links TRBV9 with TRBJ2-5; 9 nucleotides line up with TRBD1. The V gene end was trimmed by 3 bases and the J gene end by 5 bases; junction bases not matched to a gene: 8. The CDR3 loop spans 15 amino acids. Germline lookup yields CDR1 SGDLS and CDR2 YYNGEE. The full variable domain, rest sourced from reference TRBV9 and TRBJ2-5, is DSGVTQTPKHLITATGQRVTLRCSPRSGDLSVYWYQQSLDQGLQFLIQYYNGEERAKGNILERFSAQQFPDLHSELNLSSLELGDSALYFCASSDRGLGWETQYFGPGTRLLVL.

The rearrangement uses TRBV4-3 and TRBJ2-2, with TRBD2 matching 10 bases. Germline V CDR1 and CDR2: LGHNA, YSLEER. The junction had 4 bases not matched to a gene; V was cut back by 1 base and J by 5 bases. This CDR3 comprises 16 residues. This chain's CDR3 is CASSQATSGTTGELFF. In nucleotides, the CDR3 is TGCGCCAGCAGCCAAGCAACTAGCGGGACGACCGGGGAGCTGTTTTTT.

This chain joins TRBV7-9 and TRBJ2-1; possibly TRBD2 for D (6 bases). Trimming removed 8 bases at V and 1 base at J, with 24 bases between. CDR1 SEHNR and CDR2 FQNEAQ come from the germline V gene (reference sequence). The CDR3 is made up of 18 amino acids. The CDR3 loop is CASVGVGGSVVSYNEQFF. The CDR3 DNA follows: TGTGCCAGCGTCGGTGTCGGGGGTTCCGTTGTTTCCTACAATGAGCAGTTCTTC.

The V gene is TRBV5-4, the J gene TRBJ1-6, with D perhaps matching TRBD1 (5 bases). The V gene's germline CDR1 is SGHNT and CDR2 YYREEE (reference sequence). The CDR3 is 17 amino acids. V was pared by 2 bases and J by 0 bases, with 12 bases between. CDR3 coding DNA: TGTGCCAGCAGCTTCGGAGGGGCCTCCTCCTATAATTCACCCCTCCACTTT. Amino acid sequence: CASSFGGASSYNSPLHF.

The table lists this clone with a count of one. The chain links TRBV15 to TRBJ2-5; 7 bases are a match to TRBD2. V shed 0 bases, J shed 4 bases, and the junction held 14 bases outside the gene matches. Germline CDR1 LNHNV, CDR2 YYDKDF (reference sequence). This CDR3 has 18 residues. The CDR3: CATSRDPRGAGEGETQYF. The DNA of the CDR3 is TGTGCCACCAGCAGAGATCCTCGAGGGGCGGGAGAGGGAGAGACCCAGTACTTC.